The next 32 T cell receptor beta chains were all read from a single sample in a study of blood T cells in healthy people across ages. Using a J-beta primer mix together with a sample-barcoded 5' primer, a second PCR was run for roughly 6 to 12 cycles. Each CDR3 protein gets one entry after TCRdb re-called the 5' RACE reads with MiXCR. The sample comprises roughly 1.4 million distinct CDR3 sequences, roughly 59% of which are singletons, and approximately 7% rests with the top ten. The specimen was blood. Every receptor here comes from a man younger than 30 in good health.

CDR3 loop: CASTDGGNFFNEQYF. CDR3 nucleotide sequence: TGTGCCAGCACCGATGGGGGGAACTTCTTCAACGAGCAGTACTTC. The gene calls are TRBV6-5 and TRBJ2-7, with D possibly TRBD2 on 6 matching bases. Per the germline V gene, CDR1 is MNHEY and CDR2 is SVGAGI. Between the trimmed V and J ends, which lost 7 bases and 5 bases, there was a span of 21 bases. This CDR3 contains 15 residues.

This CDR3 is CASSLTGSGRNEQYF. The CDR3 DNA reads as TGTGCCAGCAGCTTAACAGGTTCGGGGAGGAATGAGCAGTACTTC. This rearrangement joins TRBV7-2 to TRBJ2-1; perhaps TRBD2 as D (6 bases). The J call could be wrong; TRBJ2-7 is a better fit for the DNA end. CDR3 length: 15 residues. The germline gives CDR1 SGHTA, CDR2 FQGNSA.

This rearrangement joins TRBV29-1 to TRBJ2-5; D perhaps matches TRBD1 (5 bases). Germline V lookup: CDR1 SQVTM, CDR2 ANQGSEA. The CDR3 runs to 13 residues. V lost 7 bases, J lost 2 bases, and 14 bases lay in between. CDR3 bases: TGCAGCGGGCTCGACAGTTATCAAGAGACCCAGTACTTC. Amino acid sequence: CSGLDSYQETQYF.

V gene TRBV10-2 combines with J gene TRBJ1-2; D gene ambiguous. This CDR3 has 17 amino acids. Trimming took off 1 base at V and 1 base at J, with 16 bases between the two ends. The germline V gene has CDR1 WSHSY and CDR2 SAAADI. CDR3 sequence reads: CASSEFGSASRNYGYTF. The DNA for the CDR3 is TGCGCCAGCAGTGAGTTTGGGTCAGCCAGCCGTAACTATGGCTACACCTTC.

The CDR3 here is CSVEDARVTETQFF. CDR3 bases: TGCAGCGTTGAAGACGCCAGGGTAACAGAGACCCAGTTCTTC. V gene TRBV29-1 combines with J gene TRBJ2-1, with a possible D match to TRBD1 (5 bases). Trimming took 0 bases from V and 13 from J, leaving 19 bases between them. The CDR3 spans 14 residues. CDR1 and CDR2 (germline): SQVTM, ANQGSEA.

The chain combines TRBV12-3 or TRBV12-4 with TRBJ1-2, with D tentatively TRBD1 (5 bases). This CDR3 has 14 amino acids. V dropped 3 bases and J dropped 4 bases, with 12 bases sitting between them. CDR3 DNA sequence: TGTGCCAGCAGTTTTGGCGGGGACGGCTATGGCTACACCTTC. As protein: CASSFGGDGYGYTF.

CDR3 sequence reads: CASSPGYVAYEQYF. The CDR3 DNA reads as TGTGCCAGCAGCCCGGGGTATGTCGCCTACGAGCAGTACTTC. The chain combines TRBV3-1 with TRBJ2-7; D perhaps matches TRBD2 (5 bases). Trimming removed 4 bases from V and 2 bases from J, with 12 bases in between. The germline CDR1 and CDR2 sequences are LGHDT and YNNKEL (reference sequence). This CDR3 has 14 amino acids.

The gene calls are TRBV30 and TRBJ1-2, with TRBD1 matching 7 bases. V lost 1 base and J lost 4; bases outside the gene matches: 0. This CDR3 spans 12 amino acids. Per the germline V gene, CDR1 is GTSNPN and CDR2 is SVGIG (reference sequence). The CDR3 spells CAWSGDSYGYTF. CDR3 nucleotide sequence: TGTGCCTGGAGTGGGGACAGCTATGGCTACACCTTC.

This chain connects TRBV11-3 to TRBJ2-3; maybe TRBD2 (6 bases). Per germline, CDR1 SGHNT and CDR2 YENEEA. V shed 5 bases and J shed 6 bases, with 18 bases lying between them. The CDR3 consists of 15 residues. CDR3 DNA: TGTGCCAGCAGCCCCTCGCGGAGGGCGGGGGATACGCAGTATTTT. This encodes CASSPSRRAGDTQYF.

The V gene is TRBV11-2, the J gene TRBJ2-5; D perhaps matches TRBD2 (5 bases). V dropped 5 bases and J dropped 1 base, with 14 bases sitting between them. The CDR3 totals 15 residues. Germline CDR1 reads SGHAT; CDR2 reads FQNNGV. The CDR3, as DNA: TGTGCCAGCAGCCCCCCCGGAGGTCTCCAAGAGACCCAGTACTTC. Translating gives CASSPPGGLQETQYF.

V and J are TRBV12-3 or TRBV12-4 and TRBJ2-5; D may be TRBD2 (6 bases). The CDR3 totals 12 residues. Trimming took off 5 bases at V and 13 bases at J, with 17 bases between the two ends. The CDR3 is CASSGGTALRYF. The CDR3 DNA reads as TGTGCCAGCAGTGGGGGGACTGCTCTTCGGTACTTC.

The V gene is TRBV27, the J gene TRBJ2-7; no clear D. The CDR3 is made up of 14 amino acids. The germline CDR1 and CDR2 sequences are MNHEY and SMNVEV (reference sequence). V shed 8 bases and J shed 3 bases, with 17 bases lying between them. The CDR3 sequence: CASRSGVANYEQYF. CDR3 sequence (DNA): TGTGCCAGCCGTAGTGGGGTAGCCAACTACGAGCAGTACTTC.

V gene TRBV4-3 combines with J gene TRBJ1-1; a weak D match, TRBD1 (5 bases). Germline-derived CDR1 and CDR2 are LGHNA and YSLEER. CDR3 size: 15 residues. The ends were cut back, 1 base at V and 4 bases at J, with 13 bases in the middle. This CDR3 is CASSQVEKGSTEAFF. The CDR3 DNA sequence: TGCGCCAGCAGCCAAGTAGAGAAGGGGTCCACTGAAGCTTTCTTT.

In its sample, this clonotype was seen a few times. The chain carries TRBV7-9 and TRBJ2-3, with D uncertain. The CDR3 is 15 residues long. Trimming left V 5 bases short and J 6 bases short, with 18 bases between. CDR1 is SEHNR and CDR2 is FQNEAQ in the germline V gene (reference sequence). The CDR3 coding sequence is TGTGCCAGCAGCCCCGGCATCAGGTTTGGGGATACGCAGTATTTT. Amino acid sequence: CASSPGIRFGDTQYF. The variable domain in full, with the rest retrieved from reference TRBV7-9 and TRBJ2-3, is DTGVSQNPRHKITKRGQNVTFRCDPISEHNRLYWYRQTLGQGPEFLTYFQNEAQLEKSRLLSDRFSAERPKGSFSTLEIQRTEQGDSAMYLCASSPGIRFGDTQYFGPGTRLTVL.

The chain has TRBV7-9 and TRBJ1-5; D is uncertain. Germline V lookup: CDR1 SEHNR, CDR2 FQNEAQ (reference sequence). Trimming removed 3 bases at V and 0 bases at J, with 9 bases between. The CDR3 spans 15 residues. CDR3 protein: CASSFGSTSNQPQHF. CDR3 in DNA: TGTGCCAGCAGCTTCGGGAGCACTAGCAATCAGCCCCAGCATTTT.

The V and J genes are TRBV20-1 and TRBJ2-7, with 8 bases aligning to TRBD2. Looked up from germline, CDR1 is DFQATT and CDR2 is SNEGSKA (reference sequence). Trimming removed 2 bases from V and 1 base from J; junction bases left unmatched: 4. The CDR3 runs 14 residues. CDR3 amino acids: CSARTERGSYEQYF. For the CDR3, the DNA is TGCAGTGCTAGAACGGAGCGGGGGTCCTACGAGCAGTACTTC.

The J gene is TRBJ2-1, the V gene TRBV28; no definite D call. The CDR3 is 15 residues long. Germline V gives CDR1 MDHEN, CDR2 SYDVKM. V was cut by 6 bases and J by 8 bases, with 20 bases left in between. DNA of the CDR3: TGTGCCAGCAGCACAAGAGCCGGTTTGAGCGATGAGCAGTTCTTC. It codes for CASSTRAGLSDEQFF.

V usage is TRBV28 and J usage is TRBJ2-1; 9 bases line up with TRBD2. Germline trimming cut 5 bases from V and 4 bases from J; bases unmatched to any gene: 6. Germline-derived CDR1 and CDR2 are MDHEN and SYDVKM. This CDR3 spans 15 amino acids. CDR3: CASSVAGGGYNEQFF. CDR3 nucleotide sequence: TGTGCCAGCAGTGTGGCGGGAGGGGGATACAATGAGCAGTTCTTC.

This clonotype was observed once. Here the CDR3 DNA reads TGTGCCAGCAGTACAGTCTTCCCCTACGAGCAGTACTTC. This codes for CASSTVFPYEQYF. The rearrangement uses TRBV27 and TRBJ2-4; no clear D gene. The J call is in doubt because the DNA end fits TRBJ2-7 better. Germline CDR1 reads MNHEY; CDR2 reads SMNVEV (reference sequence). There are 13 residues in the CDR3.

The rearrangement joins TRBV7-8 to TRBJ2-3; the D gene is possibly TRBD2 (6 bases). CDR1 is SGHVS, CDR2 FQNEAQ, per germline. This CDR3 is built from 16 residues. Trimming shortened V by 5 bases and J by 5 bases, and 20 bases separated the two germline ends. DNA for the CDR3: TGTGCCAGCAGCATTTTACTAGCTGAACTCGGAGATACGCAGTATTTT. Translated, it gives CASSILLAELGDTQYF.

This clonotype was detected once. The genes are TRBV6-6 and TRBJ1-5; 9 bases are a match to TRBD1. With V trimmed by 1 base and J by 0 bases, 1 base remained unmatched. Germline loops: CDR1 MNHNY, CDR2 SVGAGI (reference sequence). This CDR3 spans 16 amino acids. CDR3 residues: CASSYLGQGSNQPQHF. In DNA, the CDR3 is TGTGCCAGCAGTTACTTGGGACAGGGTAGCAATCAGCCCCAGCATTTT.

V usage is TRBV29-1 and J usage is TRBJ2-3, with D hard to call. CDR1 and CDR2 (germline): SQVTM, ANQGSEA. The CDR3 has 12 amino acids. The V gene lost 0 bases and the J gene lost 2 bases, with 3 bases spanning the gap. The CDR3 coding sequence is TGCAGCGTTGAAGATCACACAGATACGCAGTATTTT. Encoded protein: CSVEDHTDTQYF.

This clonotype was counted a single time. The rearrangement joins TRBV4-1 to TRBJ2-7, with 9 nucleotides matching TRBD1. The V and J ends lost 1 base and 0 bases, in that order; junction bases with no gene match: 13. This CDR3 contains 19 residues. CDR1 and CDR2 from the germline V gene are MGHRA and YSYEKL. CDR3 region: CASSQVYLRQGDSSYEQYF. For the CDR3, the DNA is TGCGCCAGCAGCCAAGTTTACCTACGACAGGGGGATAGCTCCTACGAGCAGTACTTC.

The CDR3 nucleotides are TGTGCCAGCAGCTTGGTCCGGACAGGGAAAAGAGAGACCCAGTACTTC. It encodes CASSLVRTGKRETQYF. The chain uses TRBV11-2 and TRBJ2-5; 8 nucleotides line up with TRBD1. The CDR3 loop spans 16 amino acids. V gave up 3 bases and J gave up 4 bases; unmatched junction bases: 10. The germline CDR1 and CDR2 sequences are SGHAT and FQNNGV.

This chain connects TRBV20-1 to TRBJ2-7, with 10 bases that match TRBD2. Germline CDR1 and CDR2: DFQATT and SNEGSKA (reference sequence). The CDR3 is 15 amino acids. V was clipped by 1 base and J by 3 bases; unmatched bases: 6. The DNA for the CDR3 is TGCAGTGCTAGAGTTAGCGGGGGGTTAGTCTACGAGCAGTACTTC. Protein: CSARVSGGLVYEQYF.

V is TRBV4-1 and J is TRBJ2-5; unclear D gene. The CDR3 extends over 13 amino acids. Germline CDR1 and CDR2: MGHRA and YSYEKL. V dropped 0 bases and J dropped 4 bases, with 6 bases sitting between them. Here the CDR3 DNA reads TGCGCCAGCAGCCAAGAAGTAATAGAGACCCAGTACTTC. It is translated as CASSQEVIETQYF.

This clonotype was counted between two and nine times. V gene TRBV25-1 combines with J gene TRBJ1-4; D gene ambiguous. This CDR3 comprises 15 residues. In germline, CDR1 is MGHDK, CDR2 SYGVNS. Trimming shortened V by 2 bases and J by 0 bases, and 7 bases separated the two germline ends. The CDR3 protein is CASSEAYTTNEKLFF. DNA for the CDR3: TGTGCCAGCAGTGAAGCTTATACAACTAATGAAAAACTGTTTTTT.

The rearrangement joins TRBV29-1 to TRBJ2-3; D tentatively reads TRBD1 or TRBD2 (5 bases each). CDR1 and CDR2 (germline): SQVTM, ANQGSEA. The CDR3 spans 14 residues. The CDR3: CSAGTLFNTDTQYF. CDR3 coding DNA: TGCAGTGCCGGGACCCTATTTAACACAGATACGCAGTATTTT.

This clonotype was seen only a few times. This chain uses TRBV29-1 with TRBJ2-3, with a weak D call TRBD1 (5 bases). V was shortened by 1 base and J by 10 bases, with 9 bases between the two germline ends. Germline V lookup: CDR1 SQVTM, CDR2 ANQGSEA. CDR3 length: 11 residues. The CDR3 coding sequence is TGCAGCGTTGAAGTCAGGGTGGCGCAGTATTTT. Its protein product is CSVEVRVAQYF.

This clonotype has a single count. The J gene is TRBJ2-5, the V gene TRBV7-9; TRBD2 is a possible D gene (6 bases). Germline values: CDR1 SEHNR, CDR2 FQNEAQ (reference sequence). This CDR3 comprises 16 residues. Trimming stripped 5 bases from V and 5 bases from J, with 21 bases between. The CDR3 region has the DNA TGTGCCAGCAGCCCATCCGGGACTCAAGGGTTGGAGACCCAGTACTTC. Translated: CASSPSGTQGLETQYF. Full variable domain (remainder filled in from reference TRBV7-9 and TRBJ2-5): DTGVSQNPRHKITKRGQNVTFRCDPISEHNRLYWYRQTLGQGPEFLTYFQNEAQLEKSRLLSDRFSAERPKGSFSTLEIQRTEQGDSAMYLCASSPSGTQGLETQYFGPGTRLLVL.

This clonotype was detected only a few times. The chain employs TRBV20-1 and TRBJ1-6; maybe TRBD1 (6 bases). V lost 1 base, J lost 5 bases, and 15 bases lay in between. Germline V CDR1 and CDR2: DFQATT, SNEGSKA (reference sequence). The CDR3 has 16 amino acids. The CDR3 region has the DNA TGCAGTGCTAGAGGGCCGGAGGGGGGGAATAATTCACCCCTCCACTTT. Amino acid sequence: CSARGPEGGNNSPLHF.

This clonotype showed up just a few times. The chain employs TRBV7-2 and TRBJ2-7, with 11 bases fitting TRBD2. V lost 2 bases and J lost 5; bases outside the gene matches: 2. This CDR3 has 14 residues. Looked up from germline, CDR1 is SGHTA and CDR2 is FQGNSA. The chain's CDR3 is CASSLPGLADEQYF. CDR3 DNA sequence: TGTGCCAGCAGCTTACCGGGACTAGCGGACGAGCAGTACTTC. Filled out from reference TRBV7-2 and TRBJ2-7, the complete variable domain reads GAGVSQSPSNKVTEKGKDVELRCDPISGHTALYWYRQSLGQGLEFLIYFQGNSAPDKSGLPSDRFSAERTGGSVSTLTIQRTQQEDSAVYLCASSLPGLADEQYFGPGTRLTVT.